This T cell receptor beta chain is from a study of blood T cell repertoires in COVID-19. The wider study: Sites across the United States, Italy and Spain contributed samples from acute and convalescent COVID-19. PBMCs, B-cell-depleted T cells, or T cells were the source of the cDNA or gDNA that made up the material.

Trimming pared 7 bases from V and 4 bases from J, leaving 13 bases between. CDR1 and CDR2 (germline): LNHDA, SQIVND (reference sequence). The CDR3 extends over 13 amino acids. In the authors' workflow: Reference gene primers were amplified, and this amplification served to estimate nucleated cell counts. The repertoire was sequenced with immunoSEQ multiplex PCR; TCRdb's copy has only in-frame clones and lacks some. For V, J and clone size, that table is used; D and trimming come from the DNA. The sample gives about 250,000 clones, about 80% of which show up once; over 7.5% is in the top ten. The receptor was derived from an elderly man with acute or convalescent COVID-19. The sample consisted of peripheral blood. The rearrangement uses TRBV19 and TRBJ1-1, with D maybe TRBD1 (6 bases). Here the CDR3 DNA reads TGTGCCAGTATCACAGGGCAAAGCACTGAAGCTTTCTTT. Protein sequence: CASITGQSTEAFF.